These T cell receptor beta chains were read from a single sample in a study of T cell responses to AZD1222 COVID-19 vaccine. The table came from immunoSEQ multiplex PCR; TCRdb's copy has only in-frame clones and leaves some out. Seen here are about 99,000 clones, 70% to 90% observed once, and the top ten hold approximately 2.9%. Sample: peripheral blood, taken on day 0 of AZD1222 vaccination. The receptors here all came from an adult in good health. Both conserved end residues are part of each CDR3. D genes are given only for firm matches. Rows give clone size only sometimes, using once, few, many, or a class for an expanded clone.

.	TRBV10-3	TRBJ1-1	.	CAISEPTVNTEAFF	TGTGCCATCAGTGAGCCGACAGTGAACACTGAAGCTTTCTTT
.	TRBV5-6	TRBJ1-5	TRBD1	CASSRAGGGPQHF	TGTGCCAGCAGTCGGGCAGGGGGAGGGCCCCAGCATTTT
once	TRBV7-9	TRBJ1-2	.	CASSLGQGVDYGYTF	TGTGCCAGCAGCTTGGGCCAGGGCGTTGACTATGGCTACACCTTC
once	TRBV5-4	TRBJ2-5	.	CASSLGRWESLRETQYF	TGTGCCAGCAGCTTGGGTCGGTGGGAATCGCTCCGAGAGACCCAGTACTTC
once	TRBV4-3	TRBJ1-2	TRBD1	CASSQMEGQGIYGYTF	TGCGCCAGCAGCCAGATGGAGGGACAGGGGATCTATGGCTACACCTTC
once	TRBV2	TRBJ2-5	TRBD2	CASTRLAGHQETQYF	TGTGCCAGCACTCGACTAGCGGGCCACCAAGAGACCCAGTACTTC
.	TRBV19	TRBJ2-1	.	CASSMGRRWVDEQFF	TGTGCCAGTAGTATGGGACGGAGGTGGGTGGATGAGCAGTTCTTC
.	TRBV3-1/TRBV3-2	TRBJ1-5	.	CASSQEGQPQHF	TGTGCCAGCAGCCAAGAGGGTCAGCCCCAGCATTTT
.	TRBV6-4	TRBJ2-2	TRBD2	CASSASGSFDTGELFF	TGTGCCAGCAGCGCTAGCGGGAGCTTCGACACCGGGGAGCTGTTTTTT
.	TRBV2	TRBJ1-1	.	CASSAGTLEAFF	TGTGCCAGCAGTGCCGGGACCCTTGAAGCTTTCTTT
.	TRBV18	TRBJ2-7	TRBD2	CASSPGGGHEQYF	TGTGCCAGCTCTCCCGGGGGGGGCCACGAGCAGTACTTC
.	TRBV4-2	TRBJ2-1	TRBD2	CASSQGLAAASEQFF	TGTGCCAGCAGCCAAGGACTAGCGGCAGCCAGCGAGCAGTTCTTC
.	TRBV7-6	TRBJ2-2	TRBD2	CASSSLAGGPGGELFF	TGTGCCAGCAGCTCCCTAGCGGGGGGGCCAGGCGGGGAGCTGTTTTTT
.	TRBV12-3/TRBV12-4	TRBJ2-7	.	CASSPSSYEQYF	TGTGCCAGCAGCCCCAGCTCCTACGAGCAGTACTTC
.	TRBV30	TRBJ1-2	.	CAWSEGQAGYTF	TGTGCCTGGAGCGAGGGGCAGGCTGGCTACACCTTC
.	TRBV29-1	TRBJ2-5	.	CSVEDGRSQETQYF	TGCAGCGTTGAAGATGGGCGAAGTCAAGAGACCCAGTACTTC
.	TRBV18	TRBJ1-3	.	CASSPSVYSGNTIYF	TGTGCCAGCTCACCGTCGGTGTACTCTGGAAACACCATATATTTT
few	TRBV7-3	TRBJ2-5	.	CASSSGGDRATQYF	TGTGCCAGCAGCTCGGGAGGGGACAGGGCGACCCAGTACTTC
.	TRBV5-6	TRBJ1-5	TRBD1	CASSLDGQGGVNQPQHF	TGTGCCAGCAGCTTGGACGGACAGGGGGGTGTCAATCAGCCCCAGCATTTT
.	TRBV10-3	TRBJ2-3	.	CAISESGVGADTQYF	TGTGCCATCAGTGAGTCGGGGGTGGGGGCCGATACGCAGTATTTT
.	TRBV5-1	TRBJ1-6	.	CASSLLSWDSPLHF	TGTGCCAGCAGCTTGTTAAGCTGGGATTCACCCCTCCACTTT
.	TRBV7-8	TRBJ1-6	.	CASSLVSGTGSYNSPLHF	TGTGCCAGCAGCTTAGTAAGCGGGACCGGCTCCTATAATTCACCCCTCCACTTT
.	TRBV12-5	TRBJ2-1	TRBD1	CASGLPSREQGAESVQFF	TGTGCTAGTGGTTTGCCATCGAGGGAACAGGGGGCCGAAAGTGTGCAGTTCTTC
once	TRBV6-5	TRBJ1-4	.	CASRGTSRGEKLFF	TGTGCCAGCAGGGGGACGTCCCGGGGTGAAAAACTGTTTTTT
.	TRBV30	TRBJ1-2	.	CAWNRDRGYTF	TGTGCCTGGAACAGGGATCGCGGCTACACCTTC
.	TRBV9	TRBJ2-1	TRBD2	CASDPSGSGNEQFF	TGTGCCAGCGATCCTAGCGGGAGTGGGAATGAGCAGTTCTTC
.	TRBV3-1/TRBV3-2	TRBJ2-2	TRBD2	CASSQEWVAGVPTGELFF	TGTGCCAGCAGCCAAGAGTGGGTAGCGGGGGTTCCCACCGGGGAGCTGTTTTTT
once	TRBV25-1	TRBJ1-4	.	CASSGSGGKNEKLFF	TGTGCCAGCAGTGGCTCGGGGGGGAAAAATGAAAAACTGTTTTTT
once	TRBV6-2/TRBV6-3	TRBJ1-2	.	CASSTVEKLSLHDGYTF	TGTGCCAGCAGTACCGTAGAAAAACTGTCTCTCCACGATGGCTACACCTTC
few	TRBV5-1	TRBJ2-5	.	CASSLDGRPQETQYF	TGTGCCAGCAGCTTGGATGGGCGGCCACAAGAGACCCAGTACTTC
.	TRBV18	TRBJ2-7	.	CASSPVGLTYEQYF	TGTGCCAGCTCACCAGTTGGACTAACCTACGAGCAGTACTTC